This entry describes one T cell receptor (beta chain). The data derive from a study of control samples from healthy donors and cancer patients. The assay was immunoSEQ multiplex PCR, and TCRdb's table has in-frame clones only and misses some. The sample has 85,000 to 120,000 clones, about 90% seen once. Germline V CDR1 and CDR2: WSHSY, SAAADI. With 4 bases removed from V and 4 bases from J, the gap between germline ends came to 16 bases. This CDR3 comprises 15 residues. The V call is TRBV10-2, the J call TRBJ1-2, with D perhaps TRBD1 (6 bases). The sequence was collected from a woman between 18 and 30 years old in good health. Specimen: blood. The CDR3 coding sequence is TGCGCCAGCAGTGGGTCAGGGGCCCCACTCTATGGCTACACCTTC. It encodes CASSGSGAPLYGYTF.